Sequencing of this T cell receptor (beta chain) was carried out in a study of blood T cell repertoires in COVID-19. Each participant's cohort was designated according to participant-reported clinical history. Methods used by the authors: Counts of nucleated cells, estimated from reference gene primer amplification, were obtained. Repertoires were generated with immunoSEQ multiplex PCR, while TCRdb's copy carries only in-frame clones and drops some. From that table come the V and J calls and clone size; the DNA was used to work out D and trimming. The sample has about 480,000 clones, 85% to 90% seen once; the top ten hold 1.5% to 2%. The source is a woman aged 40-49 years who had recovered from COVID-19. The sequenced sample was PBMCs or T cells enriched from blood (not recorded which).

The CDR3 here is CASSRGPPSGSSYEQYF. CDR3 DNA: TGTGCCAGCAGCCGGGGGCCCCCTAGCGGGAGCTCCTACGAGCAGTACTTC. V is TRBV5-6 and J is TRBJ2-7, with 10 positions matching TRBD2. The CDR3 is 17 amino acids. V lost 4 bases to trimming and J lost 0 bases; unmatched junction nucleotides: 10. Germline-derived CDR1 and CDR2 are SGHDT and YYEEEE.